This T cell receptor beta chain was identified in a study of cytomegalovirus exposure and HLA in healthy donors. V lost 0 bases to trimming and J lost 3 bases, with 12 bases between them. The CDR3 consists of 16 residues. CDR1 and CDR2 from the germline V gene are MRHNA and SNTAGT. The PCR employed 60 Vbeta primers together with 13 Jbeta primers. Some clones are missing from TCRdb's copy, which holds only in-frame ones; the method was immunoSEQ multiplex PCR. There are 90,000 to 100,000 clones in the sample; under 85% occur only once, and 2% lies in the top ten. This TCR was recovered from a man aged 35 to 55 in good health and CMV-seronegative. The sample consisted of PBMCs. The chain has TRBV6-4 and TRBJ2-1, with D possibly being TRBD1 (6 bases). This chain's CDR3 is CASSDSSGAVYNEQFF. The CDR3 DNA follows: TGTGCCAGCAGTGACTCCTCAGGGGCGGTCTACAATGAGCAGTTCTTC.